The sequence of this T cell receptor beta chain was determined in a study of cytomegalovirus exposure and HLA in healthy donors. Study conclusions and caveats: The only immune exposure information that was available was CMV serostatus. Equally common other TCR beta chains were less clonally expanded than HLA-associated ones, a later analysis found. Several top significant clusters appeared, in a later analysis, to be linked to common viral pathogens.

Vbeta (60) and Jbeta (13) primers were used in the PCR. Generated by immunoSEQ multiplex PCR, the TCRdb table keeps only in-frame clones and is missing some. The sample has about 78,000 clones; roughly 80% are singletons. The CDR3 length is 15 residues. Germline CDR1 is MNHNS and CDR2 is SASEGT. The V end was cut by 0 bases, the J end by 3 bases, with 9 bases between. With respect to this clone: The antigen remains unidentified.

Donors showed nominal health when sampled, although they likely had unrecorded immune exposures. The genes are TRBV6-1 and TRBJ1-5; weak D call: TRBD1 (5 bases). Material for sequencing was PBMCs. The clonotype originates from a male donor in good health and CMV-seronegative. The CDR3, as DNA: TGTGCCAGCAGTGAAGCGCGGGGCGACAATCAGCCCCAGCATTTT. It specifies CASSEARGDNQPQHF.